This T cell receptor (beta chain) originates from a study of blood T cell repertoires in COVID-19. The length of the CDR3 is 16 residues. Germline-derived CDR1 and CDR2 are LGHNA and YNFKEQ. V lost 0 bases to trimming and J lost 4 bases; unmatched junction nucleotides: 2. In the original workflow: How many nucleated cells were present was estimated from reference gene primer amplification. The protocol was immunoSEQ multiplex PCR, while the TCRdb copy is restricted to in-frame clones and leaves out a portion. D and trimming were read from the DNA, whereas the V and J calls and clone size are those reported in that table. The table records about 53,000 clones, about 87% of them present only once.

The material sequenced was peripheral blood. This receptor was identified in a man aged 45 to 65 with acute or convalescent COVID-19. The gene calls are TRBV4-2 and TRBJ2-1, with TRBD1 identical over 11 bases. As DNA, the CDR3 is TGTGCCAGCAGCCAAGAAGGGACAGGGGGTTACAATGAGCAGTTCTTC. Translation gives CASSQEGTGGYNEQFF.